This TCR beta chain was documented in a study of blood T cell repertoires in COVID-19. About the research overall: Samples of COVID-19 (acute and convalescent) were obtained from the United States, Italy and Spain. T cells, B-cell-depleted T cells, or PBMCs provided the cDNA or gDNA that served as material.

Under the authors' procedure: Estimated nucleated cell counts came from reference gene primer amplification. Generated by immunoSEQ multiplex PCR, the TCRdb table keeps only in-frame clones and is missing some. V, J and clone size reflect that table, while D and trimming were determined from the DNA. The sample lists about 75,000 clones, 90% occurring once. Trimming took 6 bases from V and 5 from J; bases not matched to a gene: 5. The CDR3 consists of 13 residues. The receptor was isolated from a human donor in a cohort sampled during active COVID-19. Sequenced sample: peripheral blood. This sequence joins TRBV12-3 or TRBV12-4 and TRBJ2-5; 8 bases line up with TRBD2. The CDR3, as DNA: TGTGCCAGCAGCTCTAGCGGGCCCGAGACCCAGTACTTC. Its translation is CASSSSGPETQYF.